The following is a TCR beta chain sequence with its context. Antigen: not known. This CDR3 is built from 15 residues. The V segment lost 0 bases and the J segment 4 bases; nucleotides outside the gene matches: 2. The germline V gene encodes CDR1 SGDLS and CDR2 YYNGEE. These data are taken from a study of cytomegalovirus exposure and HLA in healthy donors. Overall study: An early data release held approximately 80 million unique TCRs from HLA-typed donors. Study results and caveats: Some segments of the V type, notably TRBV6-2 and TRBV6-3, were excluded as indistinguishable.

A multiplex PCR was run with 60 Vbeta primers and 13 Jbeta primers. Measured with immunoSEQ multiplex PCR; TCRdb has only the in-frame clones, and not every one. The data show just over 150,000 clones, around 74% seen once. Source material: PBMCs. The chain uses TRBV9 and TRBJ2-1, with TRBD2 matching over 9 bases. This TCR came from a woman in her 30s in good health and CMV-seronegative. The CDR3 loop reads CASSVGLAGYNEQFF. CDR3 DNA sequence: TGTGCCAGCAGCGTAGGGCTAGCGGGGTACAATGAGCAGTTCTTC. The complete variable domain, with remaining parts taken from reference TRBV9 and TRBJ2-1, reads DSGVTQTPKHLITATGQRVTLRCSPRSGDLSVYWYQQSLDQGLQFLIQYYNGEERAKGNILERFSAQQFPDLHSELNLSSLELGDSALYFCASSVGLAGYNEQFFGPGTRLTVL.